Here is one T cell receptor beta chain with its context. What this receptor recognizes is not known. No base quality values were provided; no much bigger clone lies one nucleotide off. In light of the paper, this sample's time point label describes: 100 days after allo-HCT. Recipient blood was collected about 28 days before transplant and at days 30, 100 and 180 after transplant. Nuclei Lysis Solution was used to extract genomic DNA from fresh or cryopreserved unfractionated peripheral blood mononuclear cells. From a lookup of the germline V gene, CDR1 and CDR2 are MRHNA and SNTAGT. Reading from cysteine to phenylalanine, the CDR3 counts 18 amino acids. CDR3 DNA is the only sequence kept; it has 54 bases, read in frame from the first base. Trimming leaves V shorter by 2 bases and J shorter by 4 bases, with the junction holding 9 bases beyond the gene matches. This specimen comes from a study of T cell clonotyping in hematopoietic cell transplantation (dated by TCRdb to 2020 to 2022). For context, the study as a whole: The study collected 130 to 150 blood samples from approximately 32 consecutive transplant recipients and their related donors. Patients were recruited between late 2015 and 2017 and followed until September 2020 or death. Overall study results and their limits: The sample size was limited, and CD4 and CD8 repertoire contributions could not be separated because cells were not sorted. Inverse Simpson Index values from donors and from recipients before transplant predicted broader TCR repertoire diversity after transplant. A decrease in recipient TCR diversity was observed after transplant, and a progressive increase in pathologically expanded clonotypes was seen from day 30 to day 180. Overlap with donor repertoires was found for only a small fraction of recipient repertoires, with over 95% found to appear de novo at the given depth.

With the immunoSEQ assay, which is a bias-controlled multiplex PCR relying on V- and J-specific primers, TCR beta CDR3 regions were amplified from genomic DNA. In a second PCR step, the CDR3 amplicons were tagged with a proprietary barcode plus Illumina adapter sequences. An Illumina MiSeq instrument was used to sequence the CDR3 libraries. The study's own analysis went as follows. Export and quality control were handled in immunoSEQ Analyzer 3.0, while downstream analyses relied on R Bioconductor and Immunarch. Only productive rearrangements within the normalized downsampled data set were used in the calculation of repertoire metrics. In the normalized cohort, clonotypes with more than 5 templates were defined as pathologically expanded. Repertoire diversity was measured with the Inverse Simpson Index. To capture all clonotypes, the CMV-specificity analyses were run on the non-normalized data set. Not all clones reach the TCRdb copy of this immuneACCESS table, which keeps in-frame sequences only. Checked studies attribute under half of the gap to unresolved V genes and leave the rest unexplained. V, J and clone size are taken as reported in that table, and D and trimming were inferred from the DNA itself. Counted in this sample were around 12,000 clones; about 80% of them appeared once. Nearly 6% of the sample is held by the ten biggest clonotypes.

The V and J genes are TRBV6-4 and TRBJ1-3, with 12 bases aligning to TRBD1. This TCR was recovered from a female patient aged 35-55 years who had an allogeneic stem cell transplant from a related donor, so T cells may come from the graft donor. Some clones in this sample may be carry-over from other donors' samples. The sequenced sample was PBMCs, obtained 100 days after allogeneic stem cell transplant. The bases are TGTGCCAGCAGTGACAATAAGGGACAGGGGGCTTTCGGAAACACCATATATTTT. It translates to CASSDNKGQGAFGNTIYF.